This T cell receptor beta chain was sequenced during a study of blood T cells in healthy people across ages. Study outcomes and limitations: Significant beta diversity loss was already apparent by age approximately 40, declining roughly linearly. There were more naive CD4+ cells and higher diversity in long-lived donors than in aged donors.

Primers used in a second PCR of about 7 to 11 cycles were a sample-barcoded 5' primer and a J-beta primer mix. TCRdb itself ran the 5' RACE reads through MiXCR, one entry per CDR3 protein. Counted here are about 1.4 million distinct CDR3 sequences, around 59% occurring once; the ten biggest clones make up 6.5% to 8.5%. The study isolated at least 6 million PBMCs from each sample. To note about this clonotype: Its antigen is not known.

V lost 8 bases to trimming and J lost 6 bases, with 15 bases between them. CDR1 MNHNY and CDR2 SVGAGI come from the germline V gene (reference sequence). The CDR3 has 13 amino acids. The chain joins TRBV6-6 to TRBJ2-3; D call uncertain. The sequenced sample consisted of blood. The receptor comes from a man between 18 and 35 years old in good health. CDR3 region: CASGSLPSDTQYF. The CDR3 DNA is TGTGCCAGCGGTTCCCTGCCCTCGGATACGCAGTATTTT.